The 29 T cell receptor beta chains reported below all come from one sample, sequenced in a study of T cell responses to AZD1222 COVID-19 vaccine. Clones were sequenced by immunoSEQ multiplex PCR, and TCRdb holds only the in-frame ones, with some missing. This table has 90,000 to 120,000 clones, 80% to 90% appearing once. The sequencing here drew on peripheral blood, taken on day 0 of AZD1222 vaccination. The source of these receptors is an adult in good health.

The chain uses TRBV2 and TRBJ1-1, with D possibly matching TRBD1 (6 bases). Germline values: CDR1 SNHLY, CDR2 FYNNEI. This CDR3 contains 13 residues. V lost 8 bases and J 0 bases, leaving 10 bases between the germline ends. CDR3 amino acids: CASGQLMNTEAFF. The CDR3 DNA reads as TGTGCCAGCGGACAGTTAATGAACACTGAAGCTTTCTTT.

The chain recombines TRBV10-3 with TRBJ1-5; 8 nucleotides line up with TRBD1. Germline loops: CDR1 ENHRY, CDR2 SYGVKD. The CDR3 runs to 13 residues. Losses at the gene ends were 10 bases for V and 4 bases for J; bases not matched to a gene: 6. The CDR3 DNA follows: TGTGCCAGCCAGGGGGCAAGGAATCAGCCCCAGCATTTT. Its protein product is CASQGARNQPQHF.

This clone has more than one count but fewer than ten. V and J are TRBV28 and TRBJ1-2; 8 bases line up with TRBD1. CDR3 size: 15 residues. Losses at the gene ends were 7 bases for V and 4 bases for J; bases not matched to a gene: 11. Germline CDR1 reads MDHEN; CDR2 reads SYDVKM. The CDR3 region has the DNA TGTGCCAGCACCTTAACAGGGGGACACTTCTATGGCTACACCTTC. The encoded protein is CASTLTGGHFYGYTF.

The chain employs TRBV21-1 and TRBJ1-2; the DNA was not compared with TRBD1, the D call given in the table. TRBV21-1 is tagged as a pseudogene. The CDR3 has 12 amino acids. The CDR3 loop reads CASSSDSRGYTF. DNA of the CDR3: TGTGCCAGCAGCTCGGACAGCAGGGGCTACACCTTC.

The rearrangement uses TRBV29-1 and TRBJ1-3; D call uncertain. The CDR3 is 14 amino acids. Trimming took off 4 bases at V and 3 bases at J, with 13 bases between the two ends. Germline CDR1 is SQVTM and CDR2 is ANQGSEA. In DNA form, the CDR3 reads TGCAGCGTTGGGGCTGACGCTTATGGAAACACCATATATTTT. This codes for CSVGADAYGNTIYF.

This sequence joins TRBV11-3 and TRBJ2-7; D not certain. Deletions cut 0 bases from V and 3 bases from J, with 6 bases between. The CDR3 contains 13 residues. The germline V gene encodes CDR1 SGHNT and CDR2 YENEEA. The CDR3 loop reads CASSLDGVYEQYF. Written as DNA, the CDR3 is TGTGCCAGCAGCTTAGATGGGGTCTACGAGCAGTACTTC.

This chain connects TRBV19 to TRBJ2-1; perhaps D is TRBD1 or TRBD2 (5 bases each). Trimming shortened V by 5 bases and J by 5 bases, and 10 bases separated the two germline ends. This CDR3 has 13 residues. The germline V gene encodes CDR1 LNHDA and CDR2 SQIVND (reference sequence). The CDR3 region has the DNA TGTGCCAGTAGTGGGTGGGACGACAATGAGCAGTTCTTC. Protein sequence: CASSGWDDNEQFF.

The chain has TRBV5-4 and TRBJ2-5; the D call may be TRBD1 or TRBD2 (6 bases each). V lost 2 bases, J lost 5 bases, and 13 bases lay in between. Germline loops: CDR1 SGHNT, CDR2 YYREEE (reference sequence). The CDR3 extends over 14 amino acids. The CDR3 protein is CASSLMGGSETQYF. The CDR3 DNA reads as TGTGCCAGCAGCTTAATGGGGGGCTCGGAGACCCAGTACTTC.

The rearrangement uses TRBV27 and TRBJ1-5; tentatively, D is TRBD1 (5 bases). Germline V gene lookup returns CDR1 MNHEY and CDR2 SMNVEV (reference sequence). With 5 bases removed from V and 7 bases from J, the gap between germline ends came to 18 bases. CDR3 length: 15 amino acids. The CDR3 reads CASSPRPGGVQPQHF. The CDR3 nucleotides read TGTGCCAGCAGTCCCCGGCCGGGAGGGGTCCAGCCCCAGCATTTT.

The chain links TRBV14 to TRBJ2-7, with 8 bases aligning to TRBD1. The junction had 3 bases not matched to a gene; V was cut back by 5 bases and J by 0 bases. Per the germline V gene, CDR1 is SGHDN and CDR2 is FVKESK. CDR3 length: 14 amino acids. The CDR3 nucleotides are TGTGCCAGCAGCGGACAGGGAGCCTCCTACGAGCAGTACTTC. Its translation: CASSGQGASYEQYF.

The chain recombines TRBV7-9 with TRBJ1-6, with 9 bases matching TRBD1. The germline gives CDR1 SEHNR, CDR2 FQNEAQ (reference sequence). V lost 10 bases to trimming and J lost 7 bases; unmatched junction nucleotides: 11. This CDR3 is built from 15 residues. The CDR3 loop reads CAITDRGSGNSPLHF. CDR3 DNA: TGTGCCATCACCGACAGGGGGTCGGGAAATTCACCCCTCCACTTT.

This clone was observed a single time. The J gene is TRBJ2-6, the V gene TRBV19; 7 bases map to TRBD2. J gave up 6 bases and V 7 bases, and 9 bases lay outside the gene matches. Per germline, CDR1 LNHDA and CDR2 SQIVND (reference sequence). This CDR3 region has 15 residues. The CDR3 loop reads CASTDLAGKANVLTF. The DNA of the CDR3 is TGTGCCAGTACCGATTTAGCGGGCAAGGCCAACGTCCTGACTTTC.

This clone appeared a single time. The chain uses TRBV4-2 and TRBJ1-2; D is ambiguous. CDR1 is LGHNA, CDR2 YNFKEQ, per germline. The length of the CDR3 is 16 residues. Trimming took 1 base from V and 6 from J, leaving 18 bases between them. The CDR3 here is CASSQVSTVPGNGYTF. CDR3 sequence (DNA): TGTGCCAGCAGCCAAGTTAGTACCGTCCCGGGGAATGGCTACACCTTC.

The V call is TRBV2, the J call TRBJ2-7; no clear D gene. The germline V gene encodes CDR1 SNHLY and CDR2 FYNNEI. Trimming removed 4 bases at V and 3 bases at J, with 13 bases between. The CDR3 consists of 14 residues. The CDR3 here is CASSVGSTRYEQYF. Here the CDR3 DNA reads TGTGCCAGCAGTGTCGGGTCGACCCGCTACGAGCAGTACTTC.

The chain is built from TRBV11-3 and TRBJ2-4; tentative D call: TRBD2 (6 bases). Germline CDR1 and CDR2: SGHNT and YENEEA. This CDR3 is 13 amino acids long. Between the trimmed V and J ends, which lost 1 base and 7 bases, there was a span of 8 bases. The CDR3 spells CASSLGGDNIQYF. CDR3 DNA: TGTGCCAGCAGCTTAGGCGGGGATAACATTCAGTACTTC.

This clone came up a few times. This chain's CDR3 is CATSGSGYGYTF. CDR3 bases: TGTGCCACCAGCGGGTCGGGTTATGGCTACACCTTC. The chain uses TRBV15 and TRBJ1-2; D gene uncertain. V was cut by 5 bases and J by 5 bases, with 9 bases left in between. The CDR3 contains 12 residues. Germline CDR1 and CDR2: LNHNV and YYDKDF (reference sequence).

The chain combines TRBV21-1 with TRBJ2-3; the table's D call TRBD2 went unverified against the DNA. TRBV21-1 is noted as a pseudogene. The CDR3 totals 18 residues. DNA for the CDR3: TGTGCCAGCAGCTACCACCTTTGCGTAGCGGGACGCACAGATACGCAGTATTTT. Translating gives CASSYHLCVAGRTDTQYF.

The chain recombines TRBV28 with TRBJ2-7; possibly TRBD1 for D (6 bases). Germline CDR1 reads MDHEN; CDR2 reads SYDVKM. This CDR3 comprises 13 residues. Trimming left V 4 bases short and J 1 base short, with 8 bases between. As DNA, the CDR3 is TGTGCCAGCAGTTCCGGACAGTCCTACGAGCAGTACTTC. Translating gives CASSSGQSYEQYF.

This clone was seen a single time. The chain joins TRBV7-2 to TRBJ2-7, with TRBD2 matching 13 bases. Per germline, CDR1 SGHTA and CDR2 FQGNSA. This CDR3 spans 15 amino acids. The V gene end was trimmed by 5 bases and the J gene end by 7 bases; junction bases not matched to a gene: 8. The CDR3 DNA reads as TGTGCCAGCAGCCGCCGGACTAGCGGGAGAGGAGAGCAGTACTTC. This translates into CASSRRTSGRGEQYF.

The chain combines TRBV10-1 with TRBJ1-5, with a tentative D call TRBD1 (5 bases). The ends were cut back, 0 bases at V and 1 base at J, with 13 bases in the middle. The CDR3 totals 17 residues. CDR1 WNHNN and CDR2 SYGVQD come from the germline V gene (reference sequence). The CDR3 reads CASSESNGKGSNQPQHF. CDR3 DNA sequence: TGCGCCAGCAGTGAGTCGAATGGGAAGGGGAGCAATCAGCCCCAGCATTTT.

In this sample, this clone turned up once. The chain joins TRBV11-2 to TRBJ1-2; 12 bases fit TRBD1. The V and J ends lost 4 bases and 1 base, in that order; junction bases with no gene match: 7. Germline CDR1 is SGHAT and CDR2 is FQNNGV. The CDR3 contains 17 residues. This CDR3 reads CASSWGQGAPGNYGYTF. The DNA of the CDR3 is TGTGCCAGCAGCTGGGGACAGGGGGCGCCTGGTAACTATGGCTACACCTTC.

This chain joins TRBV6-2 or TRBV6-3 and TRBJ1-2; TRBD1 agrees at 10 bases. The CDR3 contains 13 residues. V shed 6 bases, J shed 4 bases, and the junction held 2 bases outside the gene matches. From germline, CDR1 is MNHEY and CDR2 SVGEGT. CDR3 region: CASSRDRGYGYTF. The CDR3 DNA reads TGTGCCAGCAGCCGGGACAGGGGCTATGGCTACACCTTC.

This rearrangement joins TRBV3-1 (or the pseudogene TRBV3-2) to TRBJ1-4; D is possibly TRBD1 (6 bases). Trimming removed 2 bases at V and 0 bases at J, with 10 bases between. This CDR3 is 16 amino acids long. Germline V gene data show CDR1 as LGHDT and CDR2 as YNNKEL (reference sequence). CDR3 residues: CASSQQQGTTNEKLFF. In DNA, the CDR3 is TGTGCCAGCAGCCAACAACAGGGAACAACTAATGAAAAACTGTTTTTT.

For this clone: The sample holds other DNA sequences that translate to the same CDR3. The chain couples TRBV19 to TRBJ1-5, with 11 nucleotides matching TRBD1. The CDR3 covers 14 residues. The J segment lost 4 bases and the V segment lost 6 bases, leaving 2 bases of the junction unmatched. Looked up from germline, CDR1 is LNHDA and CDR2 is SQIVND (reference sequence). The CDR3 is CASSGTGGNQPQHF. CDR3 coding DNA: TGTGCCAGTAGCGGGACAGGGGGGAATCAGCCCCAGCATTTT.

The V and J genes are TRBV6-5 and TRBJ1-2; D call uncertain. There are 14 residues in the CDR3. Per the germline V gene, CDR1 is MNHEY and CDR2 is SVGAGI. Between the trimmed V and J ends, which lost 4 bases and 8 bases, there was a span of 17 bases. Here the CDR3 reads CASSWRVTLRGYTF. CDR3 sequence (DNA): TGTGCCAGCAGTTGGAGGGTGACTTTACGAGGCTACACCTTC.

The gene calls are TRBV28 and TRBJ1-1, with no clear D. The CDR3 is made up of 13 amino acids. From germline, CDR1 is MDHEN and CDR2 SYDVKM. Trimming removed 3 bases from V and 6 bases from J, with 11 bases in between. CDR3 residues: CASSLGAGAEAFF. The CDR3 DNA reads as TGTGCCAGCAGTTTGGGAGCGGGAGCTGAAGCTTTCTTT.

This clone was seen a handful of times. The rearrangement joins TRBV28 to TRBJ2-1; no clear D gene. Deletions cut 6 bases from V and 0 bases from J, with 21 bases between. CDR1 is MDHEN, CDR2 SYDVKM, per germline. The length of the CDR3 is 18 residues. The CDR3 DNA is TGTGCCAGCAGCTCCCCGGGTCGTCTCCGAAGCTCCTACAATGAGCAGTTCTTC. This translates into CASSSPGRLRSSYNEQFF. Full variable domain (outside the CDR3, taken from reference TRBV28 and TRBJ2-1): DVKVTQSSRYLVKRTGEKVFLECVQDMDHENMFWYRQDPGLGLRLIYFSYDVKMKEKGDIPEGYSVSREKKERFSLILESASTNQTSMYLCASSSPGRLRSSYNEQFFGPGTRLTVL.

V is TRBV7-2 and J is TRBJ1-1; D perhaps matches TRBD1 (6 bases). The CDR3 consists of 14 residues. Trimming took 7 bases from V and 7 from J, leaving 19 bases between them. In germline, CDR1 is SGHTA, CDR2 FQGNSA. CDR3 DNA sequence: TGTGCCAGCAAGAGTTGGGGGACAAGGAATGAAGCTTTCTTT. Its protein product is CASKSWGTRNEAFF.

Worth noting for this clone: Other DNA variants within this sample encode the same CDR3. This sequence joins TRBV5-1 and TRBJ2-3; 14 bases match TRBD2. The trim removed 4 bases at V and 1 base at J, leaving 5 bases unmatched. Per germline, CDR1 SGHRS and CDR2 YFSETQ. The CDR3 runs to 17 residues. The CDR3 protein is CASSLGLAGVGTDTQYF. The CDR3 coding sequence is TGCGCCAGCAGCCTGGGACTAGCGGGAGTCGGCACAGATACGCAGTATTTT.